A selection of T cell receptor beta chains follows, all from one sample in a study of blood T cell repertoires in COVID-19. The repertoire was sequenced with immunoSEQ multiplex PCR; TCRdb's copy has only in-frame clones and lacks some. This repertoire shows a few hundred thousand clones, 88% found once; its top ten account for about 1.5%. Input material: peripheral blood. These receptors originate from a woman aged 25 to 39 with COVID-19, enrolled during active disease. The CDR3 runs from the conserved cysteine through the conserved F or W. D genes are given only for firm matches. Size is stated for part of the rows, as once, few or many counts, or as a class when the clone is expanded.

v_gene,abundance,j_gene,d_gene,len,CDR3nt,CDR3aa
TRBV11-2,NA,TRBJ1-1,NA,13,TGTGCCAGCAGCGACCAGGGGAACACTGAAGCTTTCTTT,CASSDQGNTEAFF
TRBV2,few,TRBJ1-6,TRBD1,13,TGTGCCAGCGCGGGACAGTATAATTCACCCCTCCACTTT,CASAGQYNSPLHF
TRBV4-3,once,TRBJ1-2,NA,15,TGCGCCAGCAGCCAAGATCGACAGCCTAACTATGGCTACACCTTC,CASSQDRQPNYGYTF
TRBV5-4,once,TRBJ2-6,NA,18,TGTGCCAGCAGCTCAAGACCGGGACTGCAGACTGGGGCCAACGTCCTGACTTTC,CASSSRPGLQTGANVLTF
TRBV13,once,TRBJ2-2,TRBD2,16,TGTGCCAGCAGCCACGGACTAGCGGGTTTTACCGGGGAGCTGTTTTTT,CASSHGLAGFTGELFF
TRBV2,NA,TRBJ1-6,NA,13,TGTGCCAGCGTAGGGGAAAGTAATTCACCCCTCCACTTT,CASVGESNSPLHF
TRBV2,NA,TRBJ1-2,TRBD1,15,TGTGCCAGCAGGGGAGGACAGGGTGTGGGCTATGGCTACACCTTC,CASRGGQGVGYGYTF
TRBV24-1,NA,TRBJ2-3,TRBD1,16,TGTGCCACCAGTGCTCCGGGACAGCTTTTTACAGATACGCAGTATTTT,CATSAPGQLFTDTQYF
TRBV15,NA,TRBJ1-2,NA,15,TGTGCCACCAGCAGAACGGTGGCAGGTCACTATGGCTACACCTTC,CATSRTVAGHYGYTF
TRBV11-2,NA,TRBJ1-4,NA,13,TGTGCCAGCAGCTTATTGGGGGGTGAAAAACTGTTTTTT,CASSLLGGEKLFF
TRBV5-4,few,TRBJ1-6,NA,14,TGTGCCAGCAGCTTGGGACAGAATAATTCACCCCTCCACTTT,CASSLGQNNSPLHF
TRBV12-2,NA,TRBJ2-1,NA,17,TGTGCAAGTCGCTCGAACCCCGGGGAGGTGGTCGGCAATGAGCAGTTCTTC,CASRSNPGEVVGNEQFF
TRBV4-1,NA,TRBJ2-7,NA,15,TGCGCCAGCAGCCAAGAGAGGGGGAACTCCTACGAGCAGTACTTC,CASSQERGNSYEQYF
TRBV28,NA,TRBJ1-2,NA,14,TGTGCCAGCAGTTTAGGTCACAGCAGCTATGGCTACACCTTC,CASSLGHSSYGYTF
TRBV4-3,NA,TRBJ1-3,NA,13,TGCGCCAGCAGCCAAGATAGCGGAAACACCATATATTTT,CASSQDSGNTIYF
TRBV6-2/TRBV6-3,NA,TRBJ2-7,TRBD2,16,TGTGCCAGCAGTTACTCGAAACTAGCGGGGGCCTACGAGCAGTACTTC,CASSYSKLAGAYEQYF
TRBV18,NA,TRBJ1-4,NA,14,TGTGCCAGCTCAATCCGTGCAACTAATGAAAAACTGTTTTTT,CASSIRATNEKLFF
TRBV3-1/TRBV3-2,NA,TRBJ2-1,TRBD1,14,TGTGCCAGCAGCCGCTCGACAGGGAACAATGAGCAGTTCTTC,CASSRSTGNNEQFF
TRBV18,NA,TRBJ1-1,NA,14,TGTGCCAGCTCACCACTAGGGACTCGGACTGAAGCTTTCTTT,CASSPLGTRTEAFF
TRBV2,NA,TRBJ2-3,TRBD2,12,TGTGCCCACAGTATTAGCGGGGGGGAGGGCCAATTT,CAHSISGGEGQF
TRBV7-9,NA,TRBJ1-2,TRBD1,13,TGTGCCAGCAGCTGGGACAGCAAATATGGCTACACCTTC,CASSWDSKYGYTF
TRBV3-1/TRBV3-2,few,TRBJ1-1,NA,14,TGTGCCAGCGTCGGAGGCGGGCAGAACACTGAAGCTTTCTTT,CASVGGGQNTEAFF
TRBV7-2,NA,TRBJ2-3,TRBD2,17,TGTGCCAGCAGCCGTGGGACTAGCGGGGGGGTAACAGATACGCAGTATTTT,CASSRGTSGGVTDTQYF
TRBV2,once,TRBJ1-2,NA,12,TGTGCCAGCAGTGTCCGGACTTATGGCTACACCTTC,CASSVRTYGYTF
TRBV2,NA,TRBJ1-2,TRBD1,13,TGTGCCAGCAGGAAAACAGGGGTGGATGGCTACACCTTC,CASRKTGVDGYTF
TRBV14,NA,TRBJ1-1,NA,12,TGTGCCAGCAGCCAAGTAGCGCCTGAAGCTTTCTTT,CASSQVAPEAFF
TRBV6-5,many,TRBJ2-3,TRBD2,14,TGTGCCAGCAGAAATAGCGGGGATACAGATACGCAGTATTTT,CASRNSGDTDTQYF
TRBV28,NA,TRBJ1-5,NA,18,TGTGCCAGCGGACCTAACTGGGCTCTAACAGGCTTCAATCAGCCCCAGCATTTT,CASGPNWALTGFNQPQHF
TRBV3-1/TRBV3-2,NA,TRBJ2-1,NA,14,TGTGCCAGCAGCCAAAACCAGGGCGGGGATGAGCAGTTCTTC,CASSQNQGGDEQFF
TRBV2,NA,TRBJ2-5,TRBD2,14,TGTGCCAGCAGGAGGGACCTGGGGGGGGAGACCCAGTACTTC,CASRRDLGGETQYF
TRBV5-1,once,TRBJ2-7,TRBD1,15,TGCGCCAGCAGCTTAGGAGGGACAGGGGATTACGAGCAGTACTTC,CASSLGGTGDYEQYF
TRBV6-2/TRBV6-3,NA,TRBJ1-1,NA,12,TGTGCCAGCAGTTACGGCCCCACTGAAGCTTTCTTT,CASSYGPTEAFF
TRBV4-3,NA,TRBJ2-1,TRBD1,15,TGCGCCAGCAGCCACAGCAGGGGGCAATACAATGAGCAGTTCTTC,CASSHSRGQYNEQFF
TRBV6-2/TRBV6-3,NA,TRBJ1-2,NA,12,TGTGCCAGCAGCCGGGAGGGCGGTGGCTACACCTTC,CASSREGGGYTF
TRBV28,NA,TRBJ1-1,TRBD1,14,TGTGCCAGCAGTCCGACAGGGGGTGGTACTGAAGCTTTCTTT,CASSPTGGGTEAFF
TRBV7-2,NA,TRBJ1-1,NA,14,TGTGCCAGCAGCTCGACCCAGGGTAACACTGAAGCTTTCTTT,CASSSTQGNTEAFF
TRBV7-2,NA,TRBJ2-7,NA,14,TGTGCCAGCAGCTTAGGGCGGTCCTCCGGCGAGCAGTACTTC,CASSLGRSSGEQYF
TRBV12-3/TRBV12-4,NA,TRBJ1-2,NA,13,TGTGCCAGCAGTCACAAGGGGGACTATGGCTACACCTTC,CASSHKGDYGYTF
TRBV4-1,NA,TRBJ2-2,TRBD1,16,TGCGCCAGCAGCCGAACTCTACAGGGGGCCCACGGGGAGCTGTTTTTT,CASSRTLQGAHGELFF
TRBV7-2,NA,TRBJ1-2,NA,15,TGTGCCAGCAGCACTTACTCGGACAGCAACTATGGCTACACCTTC,CASSTYSDSNYGYTF
TRBV10-1,once,TRBJ1-1,NA,13,TGCGCCAGCAGTGCTACCAGGGGCACTGAAGCTTTCTTT,CASSATRGTEAFF
TRBV6-6,NA,TRBJ1-2,TRBD1,14,TGTGCCAGCAGTCCAGGGACAGGTTTCTATGGCTACACCTTC,CASSPGTGFYGYTF